This TCR beta chain was recovered during a study of control samples from healthy donors and cancer patients. The assay was immunoSEQ multiplex PCR, and TCRdb's table has in-frame clones only and misses some. This sample carries over 100,000 clones, approximately 92% of them seen once, and the ten largest clones take less than 2.5%. The sequencing input was blood. The receptor's source is a woman aged 45-59 years in good health.

CDR3 DNA sequence: TGCGCCAGCAGCTTGGTGGGACAGGGCGTTTACCAAGAGACCCAGTACTTC. This encodes CASSLVGQGVYQETQYF. The rearrangement links TRBV5-1 to TRBJ2-5, with 9 bases that match TRBD1. CDR1 is SGHRS and CDR2 is YFSETQ in the germline V gene. V was clipped by 0 bases and J by 0 bases; unmatched bases: 6. There are 17 residues in the CDR3. Supplemented by reference TRBV5-1 and TRBJ2-5, the full variable domain reads KAGVTQTPRYLIKTRGQQVTLSCSPISGHRSVSWYQQTPGQGLQFLFEYFSETQRNKGNFPGRFSGRQFSNSRSEMNVSTLELGDSALYLCASSLVGQGVYQETQYFGPGTRLLVL.